This entry lists 16 T cell receptor beta chains sequenced from one sample in a study of blood T cell repertoires in COVID-19 (dated by TCRdb to 2018 to 2021). Libraries were built with the immunoSEQ multiplex PCR assay. Held by TCRdb, this immuneACCESS table contains in-frame sequences only and omits some clones. Under half of the omission traces to an unresolved V gene where checked; the cause of the rest is unknown. The sample table lists about 170,000 clones, 80% to 90% of them with a count of one. 3.5% to 4.5% of the sample belongs to the ten largest clones. Material for sequencing was peripheral blood. All receptors derive from a man aged 18 to 30 with active or convalescent COVID-19.

The table lists this clone with a count of one. The V gene is TRBV6-5, the J gene TRBJ2-7; possible D gene TRBD2, 6 bases. V gave up 2 bases and J gave up 4 bases, with 12 bases separating them. Germline V gene data show CDR1 as MNHEY and CDR2 as SVGAGI. The CDR3 consists of 14 residues. CDR3 loop: CASSYGPSEYEQYV. The CDR3 DNA is TGTGCCAGCAGTTACGGGCCTAGCGAGTACGAGCAGTACGTC.

This chain uses TRBV19 with TRBJ2-1; tentatively, D is TRBD2 (5 bases). With 0 bases removed from V and 2 bases from J, the gap between germline ends came to 17 bases. Germline V gives CDR1 LNHDA, CDR2 SQIVND (reference sequence). CDR3 length: 18 amino acids. The CDR3: CASSIDRGVGNPYNEQFF. The DNA for the CDR3 is TGTGCCAGTAGTATAGATCGGGGAGTAGGAAACCCCTACAATGAGCAGTTCTTC. Based on the CDR3 plus reference TRBV19 and TRBJ2-1, the full variable domain is DGGITQSPKYLFRKEGQNVTLSCEQNLNHDAMYWYRQDPGQGLRLIYYSQIVNDFQKGDIAEGYSVSREKKESFPLTVTSAQKNPTAFYLCASSIDRGVGNPYNEQFFGPGTRLTVL.

This clone was found once. This chain connects TRBV5-4 to TRBJ2-5, with D uncertain. Trimming took off 1 base at V and 6 bases at J, with 7 bases between the two ends. The CDR3 spans 12 residues. CDR1 is SGHNT and CDR2 is YYREEE in the germline V gene (reference sequence). The CDR3 sequence is CASSLNLQTQYF. The CDR3 DNA sequence: TGTGCCAGCAGCTTGAATCTCCAGACCCAGTACTTC. Filled out from reference TRBV5-4 and TRBJ2-5, the complete variable domain reads ETGVTQSPTHLIKTRGQQVTLRCSSQSGHNTVSWYQQALGQGPQFIFQYYREEENGRGNFPPRFSGLQFPNYSSELNVNALELDDSALYLCASSLNLQTQYFGPGTRLLVL.

The V and J genes are TRBV3-1 (or the pseudogene TRBV3-2) and TRBJ1-4, with D maybe TRBD1 (6 bases). This CDR3 is built from 14 residues. Trimming left V 4 bases short and J 8 bases short, with 14 bases between. Germline V gene data show CDR1 as LGHDT and CDR2 as YNNKEL (reference sequence). In DNA form, the CDR3 reads TGTGCCAGCAGCCCTATAGGGGGAAGGGAAAAACTGTTTTTT. Protein: CASSPIGGREKLFF.

This chain links TRBV27 with TRBJ1-2; D gene ambiguous. Germline V gene sequence: CDR1 MNHEY, CDR2 SMNVEV (reference sequence). With 2 bases removed from V and 2 bases from J, the gap between germline ends came to 9 bases. The CDR3 is made up of 14 amino acids. The CDR3 nucleotides read TGTGCCAGCAGTTTACTGGCCCACAACTATGGCTACACCTTC. This translates into CASSLLAHNYGYTF.

CDR3 in amino acids: CSVDLGLNTEAFF. Written as DNA, the CDR3 is TGCAGCGTTGATTTGGGGCTGAACACTGAAGCTTTCTTT. V is TRBV29-1 and J is TRBJ1-1; perhaps TRBD1 as D (5 bases). Germline CDR1 SQVTM, CDR2 ANQGSEA. The germline V and J ends were trimmed by 3 bases and 0 bases, with 8 bases remaining between them. The CDR3 covers 13 residues.

The V gene is TRBV15, the J gene TRBJ2-7; a weak D match, TRBD1 (5 bases). V dropped 9 bases and J dropped 1 base, with 16 bases sitting between them. There are 14 residues in the CDR3. CDR1 and CDR2 (germline): LNHNV, YYDKDF (reference sequence). CDR3 protein: CATGPATESYEQYF. As DNA, the CDR3 is TGTGCCACTGGACCAGCGACAGAGTCCTACGAGCAGTACTTC. Full variable domain (rest looked up from reference TRBV15 and TRBJ2-7): DAMVIQNPRYQVTQFGKPVTLSCSQTLNHNVMYWYQQKSSQAPKLLFHYYDKDFNNEADTPDNFQSRRPNTSFCFLDIRSPGLGDTAMYLCATGPATESYEQYFGPGTRLTVT.

The chain links TRBV7-8 to TRBJ1-2; D is uncertain. Trimming removed 5 bases from V and 4 bases from J, with 14 bases in between. Germline lookup yields CDR1 SGHVS and CDR2 FQNEAQ. CDR3 size: 14 residues. The DNA for the CDR3 is TGTGCCAGCAGCCCCCCTTGGGCAGGCTATGGCTACACCTTC. It is translated as CASSPPWAGYGYTF.

This chain connects TRBV9 to TRBJ2-3, with 10 bases aligning to TRBD2. Unmatched junction bases numbered 17, after V lost 4 bases and J lost 0 bases. The CDR3 runs to 20 residues. Germline lookup yields CDR1 SGDLS and CDR2 YYNGEE. Written as DNA, the CDR3 is TGTGCCAGCAGCCCAAGGGCTAGCGGGAGTTTTTGGGATAGCACAGATACGCAGTATTTT. It codes for CASSPRASGSFWDSTDTQYF.

The rearrangement uses TRBV5-1 and TRBJ1-1, with D uncertain. From germline, CDR1 is SGHRS and CDR2 YFSETQ. The CDR3 spans 14 residues. V was trimmed by 4 bases and J by 1 base, leaving 11 bases between them. The CDR3 loop is CASSPEPANTEAFF. CDR3 sequence (DNA): TGCGCCAGCAGCCCGGAGCCGGCGAACACTGAAGCTTTCTTT.

The gene calls are TRBV11-3 and TRBJ2-1; 8 positions agree with TRBD2. Germline values: CDR1 SGHNT, CDR2 YENEEA. The junction had 9 bases not matched to a gene; V was cut back by 7 bases and J by 7 bases. The CDR3 is 14 amino acids. CDR3 loop: CASNPVGGRNEQFF. DNA for the CDR3: TGTGCCAGCAACCCCGTGGGCGGGAGGAATGAGCAGTTCTTC.

This clone showed up just once. The chain joins TRBV27 to TRBJ2-5, with a weak D call TRBD2 (6 bases). The germline V gene encodes CDR1 MNHEY and CDR2 SMNVEV (reference sequence). Trimming stripped 5 bases from V and 4 bases from J, with 17 bases between. This CDR3 has 15 amino acids. CDR3 coding DNA: TGTGCCAGCAGTCCCTCCGGGAGAAAAGGAGAGACCCAGTACTTC. Translation gives CASSPSGRKGETQYF.

The genes are TRBV7-7 and TRBJ2-2, with TRBD2 matching over 11 bases. The CDR3 spans 16 residues. J gave up 4 bases and V 0 bases, and 1 base lay outside the gene matches. CDR1 is SSHAT, CDR2 FNYEAQ, per germline (reference sequence). For the CDR3, the DNA is TGTGCCAGCAGCTTAGCACTAGCGGGAGCCACCGGGGAGCTGTTTTTT. Translating it yields CASSLALAGATGELFF.

This chain's CDR3 is CASTLRGHQPQHF. CDR3 DNA: TGTGCCAGCACCCTCAGGGGTCACCAGCCCCAGCATTTT. This rearrangement joins TRBV12-3 or TRBV12-4 to TRBJ1-5; a possible D gene is TRBD1 (6 bases). The ends were cut back, 7 bases at V and 7 bases at J, with 14 bases in the middle. The CDR3 is 13 residues long.

The DNA for the CDR3 is TGTGCCAGCAGTGAAACAGGGGCCGGGACCCAGTACTTC. Translation gives CASSETGAGTQYF. V and J are TRBV6-1 and TRBJ2-5, with 7 bases identical to TRBD1. V shed 2 bases and J 7 bases; nucleotides not matched to a gene: 4. Germline CDR1 is MNHNS and CDR2 is SASEGT. CDR3 length: 13 residues.

V usage is TRBV7-6 and J usage is TRBJ2-1; maybe TRBD2 (6 bases). Deletions cut 1 base from V and 8 bases from J, with 21 bases between. The CDR3 length is 17 residues. Germline V gene data show CDR1 as SGHVS and CDR2 as FNYEAQ. CDR3 residues: CASSLGRPAPGEDEQFF. The CDR3 DNA reads TGTGCCAGCAGCTTAGGTAGGCCGGCTCCGGGGGAGGATGAGCAGTTCTTC.